This TCR beta chain was identified in a study of shared clonotypes between healthy human individuals. Overall study findings and caveats: When compared with the clonotypes that were shared by all four sorted-subset donors, the non-shared clonotypes turned out to have lower generation probabilities.

Sequencing used immunoSEQ multiplex PCR; TCRdb keeps in-frame clones, though not all of them. The table has about 1,900,000 clones, less than 95% seen once. V was clipped by 5 bases and J by 3 bases, with 14 bases between them. The CDR3 contains 14 residues. The germline gives CDR1 MNHEY, CDR2 SMNVEV (reference sequence). As defined, naive CD8 cells were CD45RO-negative and positively selected for CCR7, with terminally differentiated effector memory CD45RA+ cells excluded. Donors, healthy HIV-negative adults, lacked recent acute infections or vaccinations. A remark on this clone: Its cognate antigen is unknown.

Input material: naive CD8+ T cells sorted from blood. This TCR came from a young man in good health. The V call is TRBV27, the J call TRBJ2-7; D perhaps matches TRBD2 (6 bases). The CDR3 loop is CASSTGERFYEQYF. The CDR3 region has the DNA TGTGCCAGCAGTACGGGGGAAAGGTTCTACGAGCAGTACTTC.